The entry below describes one TCR beta chain. Some clones are missing from TCRdb's copy, which holds only in-frame ones; the method was immunoSEQ multiplex PCR. The sample contains 75,000 to 90,000 clones, roughly 78% of which appear only once. This record comes from a study of blood T cell repertoires in COVID-19. Study-level information: Nucleic acid was either cDNA or gDNA, and it came from T cells, B-cell-depleted T cells, or PBMCs.

Sequencing input: peripheral blood. This TCR was recovered from a woman in her 70s with acute or convalescent COVID-19.

In DNA, the CDR3 is TGTGCCAGTTGGACAGGGGGCTATGAGCAGTTCTTC. Translated, it gives CASWTGGYEQFF. The V gene is TRBV3-1 (or the pseudogene TRBV3-2), the J gene TRBJ2-1, with 11 positions matching TRBD1. The CDR3 runs to 12 residues. V shed 9 bases, J shed 8 bases, and the junction held 3 bases outside the gene matches. Germline CDR1 is LGHDT and CDR2 is YNNKEL (reference sequence).